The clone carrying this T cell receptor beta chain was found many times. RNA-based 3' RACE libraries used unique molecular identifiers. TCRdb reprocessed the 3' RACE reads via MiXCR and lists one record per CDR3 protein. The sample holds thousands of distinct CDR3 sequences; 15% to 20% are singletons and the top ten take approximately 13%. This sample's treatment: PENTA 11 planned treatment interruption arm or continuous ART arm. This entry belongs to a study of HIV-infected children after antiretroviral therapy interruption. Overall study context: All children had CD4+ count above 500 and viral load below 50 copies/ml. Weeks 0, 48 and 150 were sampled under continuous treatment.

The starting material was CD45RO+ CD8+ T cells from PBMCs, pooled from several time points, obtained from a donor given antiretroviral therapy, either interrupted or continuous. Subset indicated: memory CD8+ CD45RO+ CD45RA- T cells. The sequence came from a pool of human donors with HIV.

DNA of the CDR3: TGTGCCAGCTCACCTTCGGGCCAAAGCGGGGGAAAAGAGACCCAGTACTTC. Its protein product is CASSPSGQSGGKETQYF. This sequence joins TRBV18 and TRBJ2-5, with 8 positions matching TRBD2. Germline V lookup: CDR1 KGHSH, CDR2 LQKENI. Trimming removed 3 bases from V and 3 bases from J; junction bases left unmatched: 12. The CDR3 totals 17 residues.